In its sample, the clone carrying this TCR beta chain was seen a few times. Its antigen is unknown. The data stem from a study of cytomegalovirus exposure and HLA in healthy donors. The germline V gene has CDR1 SGHVS and CDR2 FQNEAQ. The ends were cut back, 0 bases at V and 8 bases at J, with 10 bases in the middle. CDR3 length: 13 amino acids. PCR used 60 Vbeta primers and 13 Jbeta primers. The table came from immunoSEQ multiplex PCR; TCRdb's copy has only in-frame clones and leaves some out. The sample contains under 200,000 clones, about 72% of which appear only once. The study's findings and limits: In a later analysis, most CMV-associated TCR beta chains appeared HLA-restricted.

The sequenced sample consisted of PBMCs. The TCR sequence derives from a man aged 50-60 years in good health and CMV-seropositive. The rearrangement uses TRBV7-8 and TRBJ1-2, with a tentative D call TRBD1 (5 bases). The CDR3 spells CASSLASGNGYTF. The CDR3 DNA follows: TGTGCCAGCAGCTTAGCGTCAGGGAACGGCTACACCTTC.